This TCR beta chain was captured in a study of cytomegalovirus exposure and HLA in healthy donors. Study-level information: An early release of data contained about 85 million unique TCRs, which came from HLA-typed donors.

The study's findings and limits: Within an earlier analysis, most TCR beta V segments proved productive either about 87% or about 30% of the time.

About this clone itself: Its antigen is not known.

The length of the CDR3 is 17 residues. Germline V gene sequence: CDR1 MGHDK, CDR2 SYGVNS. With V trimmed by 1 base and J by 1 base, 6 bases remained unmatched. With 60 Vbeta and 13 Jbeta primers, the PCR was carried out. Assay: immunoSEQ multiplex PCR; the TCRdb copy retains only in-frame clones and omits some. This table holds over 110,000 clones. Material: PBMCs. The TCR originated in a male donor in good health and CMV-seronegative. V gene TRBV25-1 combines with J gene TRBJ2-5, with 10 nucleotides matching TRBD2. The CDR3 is CASSELSGLAVQETQYF. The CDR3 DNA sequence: TGTGCCAGCAGTGAATTAAGTGGACTAGCGGTCCAAGAGACCCAGTACTTC.